These 9 T cell receptor beta chains originate from one sample sequenced in a study of blood T cell repertoires in COVID-19. The method was immunoSEQ multiplex PCR; TCRdb's version includes in-frame clones alone and lacks a portion of them. The repertoire holds over 35,000 clones, with roughly 88% as singletons. Sequences were obtained from peripheral blood. These receptors were taken from a human donor in a cohort sampled during active COVID-19.

This clone was detected only once. This chain joins TRBV6-6 and TRBJ2-1, with D perhaps TRBD1 or TRBD2 (5 bases each). Germline CDR1 MNHNY, CDR2 SVGAGI (reference sequence). The V end was cut by 5 bases, the J end by 2 bases, with 13 bases between. The CDR3 extends over 15 amino acids. CDR3 region: CASSRDRGTYNEQFF. DNA for the CDR3: TGTGCCAGCAGTCGGGACCGGGGAACCTACAATGAGCAGTTCTTC.

About this clone itself: The identical CDR3 is also encoded by other nucleotide sequences in the sample. The chain recombines TRBV11-2 with TRBJ1-1, with 9 bases that match TRBD1. Germline CDR1 SGHAT, CDR2 FQNNGV. The CDR3 contains 14 residues. The ends lost 3 bases at V and 4 bases at J; junction bases unmatched: 3. The CDR3 is CASSLGQGSTEAFF. CDR3 nucleotides: TGTGCCAGCAGCTTGGGACAGGGAAGCACTGAAGCTTTCTTT.

V usage is TRBV6-5 and J usage is TRBJ1-1, with TRBD1 matching 8 bases. The CDR3 spans 14 residues. J was trimmed by 1 base and V by 7 bases; bases with no gene match: 5. CDR1 is MNHEY, CDR2 SVGAGI, per germline. CDR3 residues: CASTRTGGNTEAFF. Written as DNA, the CDR3 is TGTGCCAGCACCCGAACAGGGGGGAACACTGAAGCTTTCTTT.

V usage is TRBV5-1 and J usage is TRBJ1-1; D might be TRBD1 (5 bases). V dropped 0 bases and J dropped 7 bases, with 10 bases sitting between them. Looked up from germline, CDR1 is SGHRS and CDR2 is YFSETQ. The CDR3 is 13 amino acids. CDR3 in amino acids: CASSLGQGGEAFF. CDR3 in DNA: TGCGCCAGCAGCTTGGGGCAGGGCGGTGAAGCTTTCTTT. Variable domain in full (rest from reference TRBV5-1 and TRBJ1-1): KAGVTQTPRYLIKTRGQQVTLSCSPISGHRSVSWYQQTPGQGLQFLFEYFSETQRNKGNFPGRFSGRQFSNSRSEMNVSTLELGDSALYLCASSLGQGGEAFFGQGTRLTVV.

The V call is TRBV18, the J call TRBJ2-1; D unresolved. This CDR3 has 13 amino acids. V was pared by 6 bases and J by 0 bases, with 6 bases between. From germline, CDR1 is KGHSH and CDR2 LQKENI. The CDR3 is CASSEYSYNEQFF. The CDR3 region has the DNA TGTGCCAGCTCCGAGTACTCCTACAATGAGCAGTTCTTC.

This sequence joins TRBV9 and TRBJ1-4, with D tentatively TRBD1 (5 bases). The CDR3 is 16 residues long. Trimming took off 0 bases at V and 4 bases at J, with 13 bases between the two ends. Germline V lookup: CDR1 SGDLS, CDR2 YYNGEE. The CDR3 spells CASSVVGTGGNEKLFF. The DNA of the CDR3 is TGTGCCAGCAGCGTAGTTGGGACCGGGGGTAATGAAAAACTGTTTTTT. Full variable domain (outside the CDR3, taken from reference TRBV9 and TRBJ1-4): DSGVTQTPKHLITATGQRVTLRCSPRSGDLSVYWYQQSLDQGLQFLIQYYNGEERAKGNILERFSAQQFPDLHSELNLSSLELGDSALYFCASSVVGTGGNEKLFFGSGTQLSVL.

The chain links TRBV19 to TRBJ1-1; D remains ambiguous. The CDR3 length is 14 residues. CDR1 is LNHDA, CDR2 SQIVND, per germline (reference sequence). V was clipped by 4 bases and J by 2 bases, with 11 bases between them. DNA of the CDR3: TGTGCCAGTAGTAACCCCCGAGGCAACACTGAAGCTTTCTTT. This gives the protein CASSNPRGNTEAFF. The whole variable domain, filled in from reference TRBV19 and TRBJ1-1, reads DGGITQSPKYLFRKEGQNVTLSCEQNLNHDAMYWYRQDPGQGLRLIYYSQIVNDFQKGDIAEGYSVSREKKESFPLTVTSAQKNPTAFYLCASSNPRGNTEAFFGQGTRLTVV.

The chain joins TRBV15 to TRBJ2-5, with a weak D call TRBD2 (6 bases). V was trimmed by 1 base and J by 5 bases, leaving 11 bases between them. The germline gives CDR1 LNHNV, CDR2 YYDKDF (reference sequence). The CDR3 is 14 residues long. The CDR3 protein is CATSRAGAGETQYF. Written as DNA, the CDR3 is TGTGCCACCAGCAGAGCGGGAGCCGGGGAGACCCAGTACTTC.

The chain is built from TRBV5-1 and TRBJ1-2; 7 nucleotides agree with TRBD1. This CDR3 is 16 amino acids long. Germline loops: CDR1 SGHRS, CDR2 YFSETQ. The J segment lost 2 bases and the V segment lost 0 bases, leaving 7 bases of the junction unmatched. The CDR3: CASSLDPTGRNYGYTF. In nucleotides, the CDR3 is TGCGCCAGCAGCTTGGACCCGACAGGGCGGAACTATGGCTACACCTTC.